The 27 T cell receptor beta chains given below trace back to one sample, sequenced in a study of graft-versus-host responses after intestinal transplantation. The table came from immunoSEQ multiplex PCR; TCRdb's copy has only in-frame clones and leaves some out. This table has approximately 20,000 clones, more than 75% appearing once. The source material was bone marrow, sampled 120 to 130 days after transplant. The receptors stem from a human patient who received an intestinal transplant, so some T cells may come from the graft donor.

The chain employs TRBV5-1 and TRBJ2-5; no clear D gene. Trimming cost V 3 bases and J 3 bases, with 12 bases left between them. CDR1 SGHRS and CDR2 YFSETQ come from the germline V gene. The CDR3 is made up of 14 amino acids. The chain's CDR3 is CASSSSRAEETQYF. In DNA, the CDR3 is TGCGCCAGCAGCTCCTCTAGAGCCGAAGAGACCCAGTACTTC.

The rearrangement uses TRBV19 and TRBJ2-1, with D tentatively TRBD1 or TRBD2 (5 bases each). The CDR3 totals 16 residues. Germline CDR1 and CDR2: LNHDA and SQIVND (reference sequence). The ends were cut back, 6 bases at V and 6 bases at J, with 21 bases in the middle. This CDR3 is CASRGNIGSGPNEQFF. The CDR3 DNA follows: TGTGCCAGTAGGGGTAACATTGGATCGGGGCCCAATGAGCAGTTCTTC.

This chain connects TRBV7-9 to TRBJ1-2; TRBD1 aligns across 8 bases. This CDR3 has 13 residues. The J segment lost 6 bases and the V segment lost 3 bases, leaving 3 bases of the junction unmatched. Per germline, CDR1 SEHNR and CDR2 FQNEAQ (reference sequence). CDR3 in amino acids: CASSLTGENGYTF. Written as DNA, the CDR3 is TGTGCCAGCAGCTTGACAGGGGAGAATGGCTACACCTTC.

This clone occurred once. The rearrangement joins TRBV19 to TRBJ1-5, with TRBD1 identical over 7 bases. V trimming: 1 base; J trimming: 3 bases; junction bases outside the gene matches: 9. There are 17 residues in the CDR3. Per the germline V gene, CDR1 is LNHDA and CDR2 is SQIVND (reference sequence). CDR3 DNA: TGTGCCAGTAGTATAGGGGGCAGGGGGACGTACAATCAGCCCCAGCATTTT. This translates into CASSIGGRGTYNQPQHF.

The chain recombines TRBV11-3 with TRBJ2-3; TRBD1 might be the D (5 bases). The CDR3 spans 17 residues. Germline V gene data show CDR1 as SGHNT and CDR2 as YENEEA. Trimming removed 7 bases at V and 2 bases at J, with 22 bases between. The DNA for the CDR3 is TGTGCCAGCATTCTCCTGACTGGACACCCACTCACAGATACGCAGTATTTT. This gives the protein CASILLTGHPLTDTQYF.

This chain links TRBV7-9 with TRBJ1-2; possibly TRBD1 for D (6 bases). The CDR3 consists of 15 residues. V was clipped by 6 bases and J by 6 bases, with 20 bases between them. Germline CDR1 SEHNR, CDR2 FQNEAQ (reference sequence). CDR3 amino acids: CASRTGDTVAHGYTF. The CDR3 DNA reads TGTGCCAGCAGGACCGGGGACACAGTCGCTCATGGCTACACCTTC.

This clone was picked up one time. The CDR3 nucleotides read TGTGCCAGCAGCTTCCGACTAGCGCAGCGTCTAGCCAAAAACATTCAGTACTTC. Protein: CASSFRLAQRLAKNIQYF. The chain is built from TRBV5-6 and TRBJ2-4; 8 bases map to TRBD2. V shed 2 bases, J shed 0 bases, and the junction held 10 bases outside the gene matches. CDR3 size: 18 residues. The germline V gene encodes CDR1 SGHDT and CDR2 YYEEEE.

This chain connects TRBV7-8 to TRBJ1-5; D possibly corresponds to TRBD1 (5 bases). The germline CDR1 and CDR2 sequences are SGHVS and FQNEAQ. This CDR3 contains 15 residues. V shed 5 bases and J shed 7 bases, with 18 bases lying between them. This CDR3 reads CASSGGRGGGQPQHF. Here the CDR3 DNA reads TGTGCCAGCAGCGGAGGACGGGGCGGAGGACAGCCCCAGCATTTT.

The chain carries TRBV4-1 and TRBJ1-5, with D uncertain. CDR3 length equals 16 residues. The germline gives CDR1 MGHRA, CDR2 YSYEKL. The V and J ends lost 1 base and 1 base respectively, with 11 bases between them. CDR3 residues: CASSQVLPVSNQPQHF. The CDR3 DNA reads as TGCGCCAGCAGCCAAGTTTTGCCGGTAAGCAATCAGCCCCAGCATTTT.

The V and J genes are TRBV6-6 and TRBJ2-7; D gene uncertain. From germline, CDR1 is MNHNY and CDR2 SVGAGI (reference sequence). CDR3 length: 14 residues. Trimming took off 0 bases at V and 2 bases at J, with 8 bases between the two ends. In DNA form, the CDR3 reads TGTGCCAGCAGTTACTCGCACGGTGCCTACGAGCAGTACTTC. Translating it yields CASSYSHGAYEQYF.

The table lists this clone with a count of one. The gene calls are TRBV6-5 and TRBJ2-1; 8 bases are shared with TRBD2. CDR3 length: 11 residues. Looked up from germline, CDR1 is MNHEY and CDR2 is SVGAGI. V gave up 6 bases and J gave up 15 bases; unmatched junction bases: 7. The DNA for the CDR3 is TGTGCCAGCAGCCATCGGGGGGGGGTGTTCTTC. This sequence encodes CASSHRGGVFF.

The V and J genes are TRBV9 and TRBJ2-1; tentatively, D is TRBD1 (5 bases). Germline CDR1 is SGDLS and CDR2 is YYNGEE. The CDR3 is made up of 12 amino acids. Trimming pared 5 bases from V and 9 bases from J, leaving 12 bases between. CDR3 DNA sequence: TGTGCCAGCAGTAGAATTACAGGTGAGCAGTTCTTC. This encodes CASSRITGEQFF.

CDR3 sequence reads: CASTVVNQETQYF. The CDR3 DNA reads as TGTGCCAGCACCGTGGTGAATCAAGAGACCCAGTACTTC. The chain recombines TRBV28 with TRBJ2-5; D call uncertain. Germline-derived CDR1 and CDR2 are MDHEN and SYDVKM. The CDR3 contains 13 residues. V lost 7 bases, J lost 2 bases, and 11 bases lay in between.

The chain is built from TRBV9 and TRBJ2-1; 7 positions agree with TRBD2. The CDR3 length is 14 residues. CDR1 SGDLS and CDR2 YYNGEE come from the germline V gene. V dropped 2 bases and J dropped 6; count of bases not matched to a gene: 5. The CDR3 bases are TGTGCCAGCAGCGTCGGGACTACCCTCAATGAGCAGTTCTTC. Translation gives CASSVGTTLNEQFF.

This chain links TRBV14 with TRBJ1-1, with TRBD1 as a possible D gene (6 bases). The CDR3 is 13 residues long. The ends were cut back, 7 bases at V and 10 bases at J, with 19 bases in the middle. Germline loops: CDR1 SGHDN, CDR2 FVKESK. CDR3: CASTESRTAGAFF. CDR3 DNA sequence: TGTGCCAGCACAGAAAGCCGGACAGCGGGAGCTTTCTTT.

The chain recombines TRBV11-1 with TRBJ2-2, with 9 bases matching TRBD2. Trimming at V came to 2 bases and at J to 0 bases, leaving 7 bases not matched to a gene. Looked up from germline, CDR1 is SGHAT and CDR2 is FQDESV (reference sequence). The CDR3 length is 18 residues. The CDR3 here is CASSLFRLAGTNTGELFF. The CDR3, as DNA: TGTGCCAGCAGCTTATTCCGGCTAGCGGGAACGAACACCGGGGAGCTGTTTTTT. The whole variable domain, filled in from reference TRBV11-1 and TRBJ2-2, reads EAEVAQSPRYKITEKSQAVAFWCDPISGHATLYWYRQILGQGPELLVQFQDESVVDDSQLPKDRFSAERLKGVDSTLKIQPAELGDSAMYLCASSLFRLAGTNTGELFFGEGSRLTVL.

In DNA, the CDR3 is TGTGCCAGCAGCTTCGGGGACAGGCTCGCAGGCGATACGCAGTATTTT. Its translation: CASSFGDRLAGDTQYF. The rearrangement links TRBV11-2 to TRBJ2-3; 8 nucleotides agree with TRBD1. V shed 3 bases, J shed 6 bases, and the junction held 11 bases outside the gene matches. The CDR3 is made up of 16 amino acids. In germline, CDR1 is SGHAT, CDR2 FQNNGV.

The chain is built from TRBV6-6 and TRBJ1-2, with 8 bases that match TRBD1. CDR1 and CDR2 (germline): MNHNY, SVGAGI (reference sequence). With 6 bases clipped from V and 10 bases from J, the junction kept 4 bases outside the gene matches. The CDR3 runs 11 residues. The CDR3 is CASRSTGDYTF. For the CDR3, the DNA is TGTGCCAGCAGGTCGACAGGGGACTACACCTTC.

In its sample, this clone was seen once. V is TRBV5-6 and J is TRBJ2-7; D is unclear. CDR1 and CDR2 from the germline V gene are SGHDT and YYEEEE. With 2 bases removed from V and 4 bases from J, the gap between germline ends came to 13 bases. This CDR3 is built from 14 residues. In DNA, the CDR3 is TGTGCCAGCAGCTTTGGGCAGATGCCGTACGAGCAGTACTTC. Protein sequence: CASSFGQMPYEQYF.

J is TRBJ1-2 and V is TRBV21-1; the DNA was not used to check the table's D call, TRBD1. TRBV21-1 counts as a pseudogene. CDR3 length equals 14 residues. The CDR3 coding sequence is TGTGCCAGCAGCAAATTTCAGGGTATGGGTGGCTACACCTTC. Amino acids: CASSKFQGMGGYTF.

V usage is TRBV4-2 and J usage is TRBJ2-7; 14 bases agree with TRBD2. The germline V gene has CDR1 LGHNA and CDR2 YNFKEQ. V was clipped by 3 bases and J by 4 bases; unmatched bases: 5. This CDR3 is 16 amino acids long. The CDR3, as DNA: TGTGCCAGCAGCCATGGGGGACTAGCGGGAGCTTACGAGCAGTACTTC. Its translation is CASSHGGLAGAYEQYF.

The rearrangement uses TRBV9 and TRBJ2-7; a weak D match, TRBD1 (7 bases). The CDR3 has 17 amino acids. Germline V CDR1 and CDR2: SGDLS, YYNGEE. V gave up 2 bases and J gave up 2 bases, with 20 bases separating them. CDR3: CASSVLPEGDSPYEQYF. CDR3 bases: TGTGCCAGCAGCGTCCTCCCGGAGGGGGACAGCCCCTACGAGCAGTACTTC.

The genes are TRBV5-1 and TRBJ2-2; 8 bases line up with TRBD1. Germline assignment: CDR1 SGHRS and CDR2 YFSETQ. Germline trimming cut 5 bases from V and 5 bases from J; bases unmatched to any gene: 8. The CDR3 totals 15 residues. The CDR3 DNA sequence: TGCGCCAGCAGACCCCCGGGACAGGAAACCGGGGAGCTGTTTTTT. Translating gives CASRPPGQETGELFF.

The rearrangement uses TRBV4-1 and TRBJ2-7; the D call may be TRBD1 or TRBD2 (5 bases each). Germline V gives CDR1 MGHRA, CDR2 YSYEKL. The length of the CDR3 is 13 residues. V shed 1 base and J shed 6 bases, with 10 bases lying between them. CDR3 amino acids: CASSQGNGGEQYF. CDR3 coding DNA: TGCGCCAGCAGCCAAGGGAATGGGGGCGAGCAGTACTTC.

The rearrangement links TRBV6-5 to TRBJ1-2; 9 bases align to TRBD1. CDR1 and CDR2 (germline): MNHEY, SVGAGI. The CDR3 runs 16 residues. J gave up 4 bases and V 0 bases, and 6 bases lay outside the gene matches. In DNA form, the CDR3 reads TGTGCCAGCAGTTACTCGGGACAGGGCTCCGCCTATGGCTACACCTTC. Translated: CASSYSGQGSAYGYTF.

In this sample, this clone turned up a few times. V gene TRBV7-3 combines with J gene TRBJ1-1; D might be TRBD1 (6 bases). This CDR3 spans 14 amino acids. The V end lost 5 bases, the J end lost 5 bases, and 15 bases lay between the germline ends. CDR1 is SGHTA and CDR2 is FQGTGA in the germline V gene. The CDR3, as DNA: TGTGCCAGCAGCCCGGGACACCTCGGTACTGAAGCTTTCTTT. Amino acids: CASSPGHLGTEAFF. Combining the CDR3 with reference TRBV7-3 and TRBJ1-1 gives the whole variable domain GAGVSQTPSNKVTEKGKYVELRCDPISGHTALYWYRQSLGQGPEFLIYFQGTGAADDSGLPNDRFFAVRPEGSVSTLKIQRTERGDSAVYLCASSPGHLGTEAFFGQGTRLTVV.

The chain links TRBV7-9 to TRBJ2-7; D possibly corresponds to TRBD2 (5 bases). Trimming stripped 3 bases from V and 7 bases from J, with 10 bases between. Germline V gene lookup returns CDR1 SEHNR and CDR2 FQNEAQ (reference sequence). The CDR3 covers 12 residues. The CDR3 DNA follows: TGTGCCAGCAGCTTGGGAGAAGGGGAGCAGTACTTC. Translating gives CASSLGEGEQYF.